This T cell receptor beta chain is from a study of PD-1 blockade in classical Hodgkin lymphoma. Assay used: immunoSEQ multiplex PCR; TCRdb lists only in-frame clones, some missing. The data contain 25,000 to 35,000 clones, approximately 70% of them singletons. Remarks on this clone: Its specificity is unknown.

Overall study findings and caveats: Repertoire differences have undefined causes, possibly disease activity or prior therapy. By C4D1 there was a significant rise in CD4+ TCR diversity but not in CD8+ TCR diversity. TCR diversity at baseline was reported to be reduced in newly diagnosed patients relative to healthy donors.

The CDR3 sequence is 14 residues long. With 3 bases removed from V and 5 bases from J, the gap between germline ends came to 14 bases. CDR1 and CDR2 from the germline V gene are SGDLS and YYNGEE. Described time point: cycle 4 day 1 (C4D1), after 6 weeks of nivolumab. Brentuximab vedotin exposure varied among the patients, all of whom had relapsed after autologous stem cell transplantation. The material sequenced was peripheral blood mononuclear cells (PBMCs), taken before the fourth cycle of nivolumab. The V gene is TRBV9, the J gene TRBJ1-1; TRBD1 might be the D (5 bases). The receptor was derived from a human donor with classical Hodgkin lymphoma. CDR3 sequence: CASSDQGFGTEAFF. In nucleotides, the CDR3 is TGTGCCAGCAGCGACCAGGGATTCGGTACTGAAGCTTTCTTT.